Sequencing of this T cell receptor beta chain was carried out in a study of T cell repertoires in cytomegalovirus infection. Using its own MiXCR run on the reads, TCRdb lists one record per CDR3 protein. The sample includes 350,000 to 500,000 distinct CDR3 sequences, 31% seen only once; the top ten take roughly an eighth. V shed 2 bases and J shed 10 bases, with 22 bases lying between them. CDR3 length: 16 residues. A note on this clonotype: This may be a read error, as it is one base from a much larger clone. Here the CDR3 omits its conserved ending phenylalanine or tryptophan, so a read error is the likely source.

The clonotype comes from a human donor in good health (CMV status not recorded). Some clones in this sample may be carry-over from other donors' samples. V and J are TRBV12-3 or TRBV12-4 and TRBJ2-3, with D perhaps matching TRBD2 (7 bases). The sample consisted of PBMCs. The CDR3 DNA sequence: TGTGCCAGCAGTTTATTTGGGGGGGGGCCTGGAGCCGCGCAGTATTTA. Translating gives CASSLFGGGPGAAQYL.